This T cell receptor (beta chain) was captured in a study of T cell repertoires in cytomegalovirus infection (dated by TCRdb to 2018 to 2020). Looking at the study overall: The HLA type of each donor mattered for the analysis, because public TCR beta signatures pointed to carriage of CMV infection along with the matching HLA type.

Relative to germline, V is 6 bases shorter and J is 5 bases shorter, with 17 bases between their ends. The germline V gene (reference sequence) provides CDR1 MNHEY and CDR2 SMNVEV. Its CDR3 holds 15 amino acids, cysteine through phenylalanine. This entry keeps only the CDR3 DNA: 45 bases, framed from base 1. This clonotype was detected only a few times. Its target antigen remains unknown. No per-base quality is available; no much larger clone lies one base away. Results and caveats for the whole study, not just this receptor: In both this cohort and an independent roughly 330-donor cohort, the cumulative frequency of public TCR beta family members distinguished carriers of CMV infection plus the relevant HLA type. In the ex vivo response, HLA-C-restricted CMV-specific TCR beta clonotypes were dominant, and in two of eight donors the single most frequent clonotype came from this HLA-C-restricted group.

Data came from an Illumina HiSeq 1500. Through fastp at Q25 and MiXCR, TCRdb rebuilt clones from the public reads, retaining in-frame beta chains. Duplicate CDR3 protein sequences are folded into a single record with the most common DNA and genes. For this sample the table gives about 190,000 distinct CDR3 sequences, of which 8% to 10% were detected only once. The ten top clones hold approximately 4.2% of the sample. In this chain, TRBV27 is recombined with TRBJ2-1; perhaps TRBD2 is the D gene, with 5 bases matching. The TCR comes from a human donor in good health (CMV status not recorded). Some clones in this sample may be carry-over from other donors' samples. Sequencing used PBMCs. The DNA is as follows: TGTGCCAGCAGGTGGACTGACTACCCAGACAATGAGCAGTTCTTC. This gives the protein CASRWTDYPDNEQFF.